Described below is a single T cell receptor beta chain sequence and its context. Profiled with immunoSEQ multiplex PCR; TCRdb holds only in-frame clones, not every one. Of about 980,000 clones in the sample, approximately 80% are singletons; the top ten hold about 1.5%. This sample stems from a study of shared clonotypes between healthy human individuals. Across the whole study: Three plates were used per donor for CD4 naive, three for CD4 memory, two for CD8 naive and one for CD8 memory.

CDR1 SGHNT and CDR2 YYREEE come from the germline V gene (reference sequence). This CDR3 has 15 residues. V dropped 2 bases and J dropped 4 bases, with 15 bases sitting between them. Researchers partitioned CD4+ cells into CD45RA+ naive and CD45RA-negative memory subsets. The TCR comes from a man between 18 and 35 years old in good health. The sequenced sample consisted of memory CD4+ T cells sorted from blood. Subset: CD45RA-negative fraction. The rearrangement uses TRBV5-4 and TRBJ1-1; D call uncertain. The CDR3 DNA follows: TGTGCCAGCAGCTTCAAGTCGTCCGGTGGCACTGAAGCTTTCTTT. Amino acid sequence: CASSFKSSGGTEAFF.